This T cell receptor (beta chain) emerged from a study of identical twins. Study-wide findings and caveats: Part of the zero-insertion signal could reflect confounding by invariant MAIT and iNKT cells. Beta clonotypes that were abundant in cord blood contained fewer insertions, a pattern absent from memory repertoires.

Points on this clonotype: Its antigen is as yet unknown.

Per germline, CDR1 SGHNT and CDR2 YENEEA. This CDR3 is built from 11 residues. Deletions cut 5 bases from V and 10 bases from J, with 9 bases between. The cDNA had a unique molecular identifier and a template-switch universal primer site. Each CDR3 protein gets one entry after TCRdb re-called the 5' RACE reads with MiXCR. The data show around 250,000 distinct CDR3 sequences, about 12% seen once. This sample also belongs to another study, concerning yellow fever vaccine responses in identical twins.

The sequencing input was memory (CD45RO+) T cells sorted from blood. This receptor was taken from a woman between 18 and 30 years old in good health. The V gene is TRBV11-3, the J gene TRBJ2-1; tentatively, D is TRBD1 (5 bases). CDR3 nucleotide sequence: TGTGCCAGCAGCCAGGGCCGGGAGCAGTTCTTC. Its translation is CASSQGREQFF.